Listed below are T cell receptor beta chains from one sample, sequenced in a study of beta chain features in type 1 diabetes. Generated by immunoSEQ multiplex PCR, the TCRdb table keeps only in-frame clones and is missing some. The sample includes hundreds of thousands of clones, about 14% seen only once; the top ten take around 0.04%. The specimen sequenced was naive CD4+ T cells from blood. Receptors originate from a man aged 18 to 30 with type 1 diabetes. The CDR3 runs from the conserved cysteine through the conserved F or W. The order of the fields is D gene, clone size, J gene, V gene, CDR3 DNA, CDR3 protein. The D gene is left open where the match is weak. Rows may omit the clone size; those that give it use once, few, many or a size class.

d_gene: TRBD2; abundance: -; j_gene: TRBJ2-1; v_gene: TRBV15; CDR3nt: TGTGCCACCAGCAGGGTGGGACTAACGGGAGGTACGAATGAGCAGTTCTTC; CDR3aa: CATSRVGLTGGTNEQFF
d_gene: -; abundance: few; j_gene: TRBJ1-1; v_gene: TRBV15; CDR3nt: TGTGCCACCAGCAGAGAAGGTGAAGCTTTCTTT; CDR3aa: CATSREGEAFF
d_gene: TRBD2; abundance: -; j_gene: TRBJ2-3; v_gene: TRBV4-2; CDR3nt: TGTGCCAGCAGCCAAGACGGTACGGGAGGTCCAGATACGCAGTATTTT; CDR3aa: CASSQDGTGGPDTQYF
d_gene: TRBD1; abundance: few; j_gene: TRBJ2-5; v_gene: TRBV30; CDR3nt: TGTGCCTGGGACAGGGTGTACCAAGAGACCCAGTACTTC; CDR3aa: CAWDRVYQETQYF
d_gene: -; abundance: few; j_gene: TRBJ2-2; v_gene: TRBV28; CDR3nt: TGTGCCAGCAGTTCTCCGGGTGTGGGCACCGGGGAGCTGTTTTTT; CDR3aa: CASSSPGVGTGELFF
d_gene: -; abundance: few; j_gene: TRBJ2-5; v_gene: TRBV29-1; CDR3nt: TGCAGCGAATTCGAAGGGGGAGAGACCCAGTACTTC; CDR3aa: CSEFEGGETQYF
d_gene: -; abundance: few; j_gene: TRBJ2-3; v_gene: TRBV7-2; CDR3nt: TGTGCCAGCAGCCTCAGGGGAAGCGGTAGTTGGGGGAATACGCAGTATTTT; CDR3aa: CASSLRGSGSWGNTQYF
d_gene: -; abundance: few; j_gene: TRBJ2-5; v_gene: TRBV6-5; CDR3nt: TGTGCCAGCAGTTACTTGGGGCGCGGGGTTGAGACCCAGTACTTC; CDR3aa: CASSYLGRGVETQYF
d_gene: TRBD1; abundance: few; j_gene: TRBJ1-2; v_gene: TRBV28; CDR3nt: TGTGCCAGCAGTTTTAGGGACAGGCTTCCATATGGCTACACCTTC; CDR3aa: CASSFRDRLPYGYTF
d_gene: -; abundance: few; j_gene: TRBJ2-3; v_gene: TRBV7-2; CDR3nt: TGTGCCAGCAGCTCCTACGGGACAGATACGCAGTATTTT; CDR3aa: CASSSYGTDTQYF
d_gene: -; abundance: -; j_gene: TRBJ2-2; v_gene: TRBV29-1; CDR3nt: TGCAGCGTTGACGAGTACGGCGGGGAGCTGTTTTTT; CDR3aa: CSVDEYGGELFF
d_gene: TRBD2; abundance: -; j_gene: TRBJ2-3; v_gene: TRBV9; CDR3nt: TGTGCCAGCAGCGCTAGCGGGTCGACAGATACGCAGTATTTT; CDR3aa: CASSASGSTDTQYF
d_gene: TRBD2; abundance: -; j_gene: TRBJ2-5; v_gene: TRBV6-5; CDR3nt: TGTGCCAGCAGTACCAGCGGGAGACTGGGAGAGACCCAGTACTTC; CDR3aa: CASSTSGRLGETQYF
d_gene: -; abundance: -; j_gene: TRBJ1-4; v_gene: TRBV4-2; CDR3nt: TGTGCCAGCAGCCAAGATCTATCGGGGGTTGAAAAACTGTTTTTT; CDR3aa: CASSQDLSGVEKLFF
d_gene: -; abundance: -; j_gene: TRBJ2-3; v_gene: TRBV7-3; CDR3nt: TGTGCCAGCAGCGAAAATAGCGGCACAGATACGCAGTATTTT; CDR3aa: CASSENSGTDTQYF
d_gene: TRBD2; abundance: few; j_gene: TRBJ2-1; v_gene: TRBV27; CDR3nt: TGTGCCAGCAGTGGCGGACTAGCGAGAAATGAGCAGTTCTTC; CDR3aa: CASSGGLARNEQFF
d_gene: TRBD1; abundance: -; j_gene: TRBJ1-4; v_gene: TRBV5-6; CDR3nt: TGTGCCAGCAGCTACCGCAGGACCGGGACAGGGGATTTT; CDR3aa: CASSYRRTGTGDF
d_gene: TRBD2; abundance: -; j_gene: TRBJ2-7; v_gene: TRBV6-1; CDR3nt: TGTGCCAGCAGTGATATAGCGGGACTCTCCTACGAGCAGTACTTC; CDR3aa: CASSDIAGLSYEQYF
d_gene: -; abundance: -; j_gene: TRBJ2-1; v_gene: TRBV7-7; CDR3nt: TGTGCTAGCAGCCTACAAGGCTCCTACAATGAGCAGTTCTTC; CDR3aa: CASSLQGSYNEQFF
d_gene: -; abundance: few; j_gene: TRBJ2-2; v_gene: TRBV7-2; CDR3nt: TGTGCCAGCAGCCTCAATCAACTTAACACCGGGGAGCTGTTTTTT; CDR3aa: CASSLNQLNTGELFF
d_gene: TRBD2; abundance: few; j_gene: TRBJ2-6; v_gene: TRBV7-2; CDR3nt: TGTGCCAGCAGCTTAGTCCCCCTAGCGGGGAACCCTGGGGCCAACGTCCTGACTTTC; CDR3aa: CASSLVPLAGNPGANVLTF
d_gene: -; abundance: -; j_gene: TRBJ1-5; v_gene: TRBV5-6; CDR3nt: TGTGCCAGCAGCTCCTCAAAACAGCCCCAGCATTTT; CDR3aa: CASSSSKQPQHF
d_gene: -; abundance: few; j_gene: TRBJ2-1; v_gene: TRBV10-3; CDR3nt: TGTGCCATCACCCGGGACTTCGAGCAGTTCTTC; CDR3aa: CAITRDFEQFF